This T cell receptor (beta chain) was identified in a study of technical replicates of blood from a handful of donors. This clone was observed a single time. TCRdb's copy holds only in-frame clones and misses some; the assay was immunoSEQ multiplex PCR. The profile shows roughly 15,000 clones, about 86% of them singletons. This CDR3 contains 19 residues. J was trimmed by 0 bases and V by 0 bases; bases with no gene match: 10. In germline, CDR1 is SGHRS, CDR2 YFSETQ. The TCR sequence derives from a human donor in good health. This chain joins TRBV5-1 and TRBJ2-3; 10 nucleotides line up with TRBD2. Sequencing was performed on PBMCs. The CDR3: CASSLVLLAGTSSTDTQYF. CDR3 sequence (DNA): TGCGCCAGCAGCTTGGTCCTACTAGCGGGAACCTCTAGCACAGATACGCAGTATTTT.